Below, 19 T cell receptor beta chains from the same sample are listed, as sequenced in a study of T cell responses to AZD1222 COVID-19 vaccine. The method was immunoSEQ multiplex PCR; TCRdb's version includes in-frame clones alone and lacks a portion of them. The table shows approximately 150,000 clones, with about 92% occurring only once. Specimen: peripheral blood, collected on day 0 of AZD1222 vaccination. These receptors originate from an adult in good health.

This clone was recorded once. The CDR3 here is CASSTSGQVISGANVLTF. The DNA for the CDR3 is TGTGCCAGTAGTACTTCCGGACAGGTTATCTCTGGGGCCAACGTCCTGACTTTC. V and J are TRBV19 and TRBJ2-6, with TRBD1 matching 7 bases. Germline CDR1 is LNHDA and CDR2 is SQIVND (reference sequence). V gave up 4 bases and J gave up 0 bases; unmatched junction bases: 9. This CDR3 region has 18 residues.

The chain couples TRBV29-1 to TRBJ1-1; possible D gene TRBD1, 6 bases. The CDR3 is 13 residues long. Germline-derived CDR1 and CDR2 are SQVTM and ANQGSEA. Trimming cost V 6 bases and J 0 bases, with 11 bases left between them. CDR3 DNA: TGCAGCGTCGGACAGTTAATGAACACTGAAGCTTTCTTT. Encoded protein: CSVGQLMNTEAFF.

The chain couples TRBV2 to TRBJ1-5; D ambiguous. Looked up from germline, CDR1 is SNHLY and CDR2 is FYNNEI. CDR3 length equals 14 residues. Trimming took 5 bases from V and 2 from J, leaving 10 bases between them. The CDR3 region is CASSSRQGNQPQHF. The CDR3 bases are TGTGCCAGCAGTAGTCGGCAGGGCAATCAGCCCCAGCATTTT. Full variable domain (outside the CDR3, taken from reference TRBV2 and TRBJ1-5): EPEVTQTPSHQVTQMGQEVILRCVPISNHLYFYWYRQILGQKVEFLVSFYNNEISEKSEIFDDQFSVERPDGSNFTLKIRSTKLEDSAMYFCASSSRQGNQPQHFGDGTRLSIL.

The chain carries TRBV19 and TRBJ2-5; D remains ambiguous. The V end was cut by 9 bases, the J end by 5 bases, with 4 bases between. CDR1 is LNHDA and CDR2 is SQIVND in the germline V gene (reference sequence). There are 9 residues in the CDR3. In DNA, the CDR3 is TGTGCCAGGTGTGAGACCCAGTACTTC. Its protein product is CARCETQYF. Combining the CDR3 with reference TRBV19 and TRBJ2-5 gives the whole variable domain DGGITQSPKYLFRKEGQNVTLSCEQNLNHDAMYWYRQDPGQGLRLIYYSQIVNDFQKGDIAEGYSVSREKKESFPLTVTSAQKNPTAFYLCARCETQYFGPGTRLLVL.

The chain recombines TRBV3-1 (or the pseudogene TRBV3-2) with TRBJ1-1; D not certain. From germline, CDR1 is LGHDT and CDR2 YNNKEL (reference sequence). V dropped 4 bases and J dropped 5 bases, with 14 bases sitting between them. The CDR3 spans 14 residues. This CDR3 reads CASSRASGVTEAFF. The CDR3 nucleotides are TGTGCCAGCAGCCGGGCATCCGGGGTGACTGAAGCTTTCTTT.

The chain has TRBV19 and TRBJ1-2, with D hard to call. The CDR3 is 13 residues long. The germline CDR1 and CDR2 sequences are LNHDA and SQIVND (reference sequence). Trimming took off 2 bases at V and 2 bases at J, with 6 bases between the two ends. The CDR3 nucleotides are TGTGCCAGTAGTATAACAGTCAACTATGGCTACACCTTC. It encodes CASSITVNYGYTF.

The V and J genes are TRBV6-5 and TRBJ1-2; 9 bases line up with TRBD1. This CDR3 comprises 13 residues. Germline lookup yields CDR1 MNHEY and CDR2 SVGAGI. V trimming: 8 bases; J trimming: 4 bases; junction bases outside the gene matches: 5. CDR3 sequence (DNA): TGTGCCAGCCGGGACAGGGAACCCTATGGCTACACCTTC. Translation: CASRDREPYGYTF.

The genes are TRBV29-1 and TRBJ1-4; perhaps TRBD1 as D (6 bases). The length of the CDR3 is 14 residues. V was shortened by 6 bases and J by 8 bases, with 19 bases between the two germline ends. Germline lookup yields CDR1 SQVTM and CDR2 ANQGSEA. Here the CDR3 reads CSVRTQGISEKLFF. As DNA, the CDR3 is TGCAGCGTGAGAACACAGGGTATTTCGGAAAAACTGTTTTTT. Full variable domain (outside the CDR3, taken from reference TRBV29-1 and TRBJ1-4): SAVISQKPSRDICQRGTSLTIQCQVDSQVTMMFWYRQQPGQSLTLIATANQGSEATYESGFVIDKFPISRPNLTFSTLTVSNMSPEDSSIYLCSVRTQGISEKLFFGSGTQLSVL.

The chain combines TRBV29-1 with TRBJ2-7, with 9 bases aligning to TRBD1. CDR1 SQVTM and CDR2 ANQGSEA come from the germline V gene. The CDR3 has 13 amino acids. The ends lost 7 bases at V and 3 bases at J; junction bases unmatched: 7. CDR3 DNA sequence: TGCAGCGCGTCCGGGACAGGGATCTACGAGCAGTACTTC. It yields the protein CSASGTGIYEQYF.

This clone was counted once. The V gene is TRBV6-2 or TRBV6-3, the J gene TRBJ2-2, with 10 nucleotides matching TRBD1. In germline, CDR1 is MNHEY, CDR2 SVGEGT. The J segment lost 5 bases and the V segment lost 6 bases, leaving 9 bases of the junction unmatched. The CDR3 length is 16 residues. CDR3 region: CASSPGDRGATGELFF. CDR3 DNA sequence: TGTGCCAGCAGCCCGGGGGACAGGGGCGCGACCGGGGAGCTGTTTTTT.

The chain has TRBV5-1 and TRBJ1-6; D is ambiguous. The CDR3 has 16 amino acids. Trimming took 4 bases from V and 4 from J, leaving 15 bases between them. Per germline, CDR1 SGHRS and CDR2 YFSETQ. The CDR3 DNA sequence: TGCGCCAGCAGCCCCACGGGCAGGCAGTATAATTCACCCCTCCACTTT. Translation: CASSPTGRQYNSPLHF.

The chain links TRBV13 to TRBJ1-1; D is uncertain. CDR3 length: 15 residues. Per germline, CDR1 PRHDT and CDR2 FYEKMQ (reference sequence). The ends were cut back, 6 bases at V and 6 bases at J, with 20 bases in the middle. The CDR3 reads CASRYNGAGVSEAFF. CDR3 DNA sequence: TGTGCCAGCAGATATAACGGTGCCGGGGTCTCTGAAGCTTTCTTT.

The genes are TRBV7-8 and TRBJ1-5; 10 nucleotides align to TRBD1. V trimming: 5 bases; J trimming: 9 bases; junction bases outside the gene matches: 7. The CDR3 covers 14 residues. The germline V gene has CDR1 SGHVS and CDR2 FQNEAQ. CDR3 coding DNA: TGTGCCAGCAGCCGAGGACAGGGGGGATGGCCCCAGCATTTT. Protein: CASSRGQGGWPQHF.

The V call is TRBV6-5, the J call TRBJ2-5; 11 positions agree with TRBD2. CDR3 length: 15 amino acids. V lost 5 bases to trimming and J lost 5 bases; unmatched junction nucleotides: 7. Germline V CDR1 and CDR2: MNHEY, SVGAGI. The chain's CDR3 is CASSLRLAGTETQYF. The CDR3 DNA reads as TGTGCCAGCAGTCTTCGACTAGCGGGGACCGAGACCCAGTACTTC.

The gene calls are TRBV7-8 and TRBJ1-3; D uncertain. Deletions cut 5 bases from V and 2 bases from J, with 10 bases between. The CDR3 contains 14 residues. CDR1 and CDR2 from the germline V gene are SGHVS and FQNEAQ. The DNA of the CDR3 is TGTGCCAGCAGCCTCGGCCAGGCTGGAAACACCATATATTTT. Its translation is CASSLGQAGNTIYF. The full variable domain, rest sourced from reference TRBV7-8 and TRBJ1-3, is GAGVSQSPRYKVAKRGQDVALRCDPISGHVSLFWYQQALGQGPEFLTYFQNEAQLDKSGLPSDRFFAERPEGSVSTLKIQRTQQEDSAVYLCASSLGQAGNTIYFGEGSWLTVV.

The chain recombines TRBV7-2 with TRBJ2-1, with D perhaps given as TRBD1 or TRBD2 (5 bases each). From germline, CDR1 is SGHTA and CDR2 FQGNSA. The CDR3 length is 14 residues. The V end lost 1 base, the J end lost 9 bases, and 13 bases lay between the germline ends. CDR3 sequence (DNA): TGTGCCAGCAGCTTAGTTGAGGGGCTCGGTGAGCAGTTCTTC. Protein product: CASSLVEGLGEQFF.

This chain joins TRBV5-5 and TRBJ1-6, with D uncertain. Trimming stripped 2 bases from V and 10 bases from J, with 7 bases between. This CDR3 has 12 residues. Germline CDR1 reads SGHKS; CDR2 reads YYEKEE (reference sequence). As DNA, the CDR3 is TGTGCCAGCAGCTTTCCGGGATCACCCCTCCACTTT. Its translation is CASSFPGSPLHF. Variable domain in full (rest from reference TRBV5-5 and TRBJ1-6): DAGVTQSPTHLIKTRGQQVTLRCSPISGHKSVSWYQQVLGQGPQFIFQYYEKEERGRGNFPDRFSARQFPNYSSELNVNALLLGDSALYLCASSFPGSPLHFGNGTRLTVT.

This clone was counted a single time. V is TRBV10-3 and J is TRBJ2-5; no firm D call. The length of the CDR3 is 14 residues. V lost 3 bases to trimming and J lost 1 base, with 9 bases between them. The germline gives CDR1 ENHRY, CDR2 SYGVKD. In DNA, the CDR3 is TGTGCCATCAGTGAACTCGCAGCCCAAGAGACCCAGTACTTC. Encoded protein: CAISELAAQETQYF.

This clone was detected only a few times. This chain connects TRBV28 to TRBJ2-6; D call uncertain. Between the trimmed V and J ends, which lost 5 bases and 2 bases, there was a span of 7 bases. Germline V gene data show CDR1 as MDHEN and CDR2 as SYDVKM. The CDR3 runs 14 residues. The DNA of the CDR3 is TGTGCCAGCAGTGGACGACCTGGGGCCAACGTCCTGACTTTC. Protein: CASSGRPGANVLTF.